Presented here are 30 T cell receptor beta chains from one specimen sequenced in a study of Ad26.COV2.S vaccination and SARS-CoV-2 variants. The table came from immunoSEQ multiplex PCR; TCRdb's copy has only in-frame clones and leaves some out. The sample carries roughly 380,000 clones, around 92% recorded once. Sequences were derived from peripheral blood, sampled after recovery from COVID-19. These receptors were taken from a human donor who had recovered from COVID-19.

Details on this clone: The junction departs from the called germline gene at one end, perhaps through a read error. This chain joins TRBV6-1 and TRBJ2-7, with a weak D call TRBD1 (5 bases). The germline gives CDR1 MNHNS, CDR2 SASEGT. CDR3 length: 13 residues. Here the CDR3 DNA reads TGTGCCAGCAGGGAAGGGGCCCCCTACGAGCAGTACTTC. It yields the protein CASREGAPYEQYF.

This sequence joins TRBV6-5 and TRBJ2-1; maybe TRBD1 (6 bases). V lost 4 bases and J 7 bases, leaving 11 bases between the germline ends. Germline loops: CDR1 MNHEY, CDR2 SVGAGI. The CDR3 length is 13 residues. CDR3 DNA sequence: TGTGCCAGCAGTTGGAATCAGGGGAATGAGCAGTTCTTC. Translating gives CASSWNQGNEQFF.

The chain uses TRBV6-6 and TRBJ1-2; D remains ambiguous. The CDR3 sequence is 15 residues long. The germline gives CDR1 MNHNY, CDR2 SVGAGI (reference sequence). V was trimmed by 7 bases and J by 3 bases, leaving 18 bases between them. The CDR3 loop is CASTHPPRGDYGYTF. CDR3 coding DNA: TGTGCCAGCACCCACCCGCCCCGGGGTGACTATGGCTACACCTTC.

CDR3 coding DNA: TGTGCCATCAGTGAGTCTTACGGGTCAGCGAACACTGAAGCTTTCTTT. Translation gives CAISESYGSANTEAFF. The chain recombines TRBV10-3 with TRBJ1-1, with D unclear. Germline V gene lookup returns CDR1 ENHRY and CDR2 SYGVKD. V lost 0 bases and J lost 1, with 12 bases in between. CDR3 length equals 16 residues.

The chain has TRBV5-1 and TRBJ1-2; D is perhaps TRBD1 (5 bases). There are 15 residues in the CDR3. Germline CDR1 and CDR2: SGHRS and YFSETQ. V was cut by 4 bases and J by 2 bases, with 15 bases left in between. In DNA form, the CDR3 reads TGCGCCAGCAGCCTCAAATTCGGGGGGAACTATGGCTACACCTTC. Its translation: CASSLKFGGNYGYTF.

The chain recombines TRBV5-8 with TRBJ2-6; D remains ambiguous. This CDR3 is built from 15 residues. The germline gives CDR1 SGHTS, CDR2 YDEGEE. The V end was cut by 4 bases, the J end by 4 bases, with 12 bases between. CDR3 loop: CASSPRIFGANVLTF. As DNA, the CDR3 is TGTGCCAGCAGCCCCAGGATCTTCGGGGCCAACGTCCTGACTTTC.

The chain is built from TRBV5-4 and TRBJ2-3, with 9 bases lining up with TRBD1. The CDR3 extends over 15 amino acids. Germline CDR1 and CDR2: SGHNT and YYREEE (reference sequence). Unmatched junction bases numbered 8, after V lost 4 bases and J lost 5 bases. The CDR3 spells CASSVAGTGQDTQYF. The CDR3 bases are TGTGCCAGCAGCGTAGCCGGGACAGGGCAAGATACGCAGTATTTT.

With respect to this clone: Mismatch with germline at one junction end may stem from a read error. The chain couples TRBV19 to TRBJ2-4; the D gene is possibly TRBD2 (5 bases). Looked up from germline, CDR1 is LNHDA and CDR2 is SQIVND (reference sequence). This CDR3 region has 16 residues. This CDR3 is CASSIYRLSAKNIQYF. In DNA, the CDR3 is TGTGCCAGTAGTATTTACCGACTATCAGCCAAAAACATTCAATACTTC.

The chain employs TRBV6-5 and TRBJ2-5; D tentatively fits TRBD1 or TRBD2 (5 bases each). Germline CDR1 and CDR2: MNHEY and SVGAGI. Trimming stripped 7 bases from V and 1 base from J, with 13 bases between. This CDR3 spans 14 amino acids. CDR3 DNA sequence: TGTGCCAGCAACTGGGGGACCGCCCAAGAGACCCAGTACTTC. It is translated as CASNWGTAQETQYF.

The chain carries TRBV19 and TRBJ2-7; D might be TRBD1 (5 bases). The CDR3 has 14 amino acids. Germline-derived CDR1 and CDR2 are LNHDA and SQIVND (reference sequence). The germline V and J ends were trimmed by 3 bases and 5 bases, with 14 bases remaining between them. CDR3: CASSIQTQDHEQYF. The CDR3 DNA follows: TGTGCCAGTAGTATCCAAACACAGGACCACGAGCAGTACTTC.

This chain links TRBV9 with TRBJ2-5, with 14 bases that match TRBD2. After removal of 4 bases from V and 4 bases from J, the junction contained 12 bases not matched to a gene. The CDR3 length is 18 residues. Germline-derived CDR1 and CDR2 are SGDLS and YYNGEE. CDR3 coding DNA: TGTGCCAGCAGCCCAAGACTAGCGGGGGGGCTACGGTCAGAGACCCAGTACTTC. Translation gives CASSPRLAGGLRSETQYF.

This clone appeared a single time. J is TRBJ1-4 and V is TRBV2; unclear D gene. V was shortened by 7 bases and J by 5 bases, with 8 bases between the two germline ends. CDR3 length: 12 amino acids. Germline V CDR1 and CDR2: SNHLY, FYNNEI. The CDR3 nucleotides read TGTGCCAGCACCACAGCAAATGAAAAACTGTTTTTT. Protein sequence: CASTTANEKLFF.

This clone was picked up a small number of times. As DNA, the CDR3 is TGTGCCATCATGAAAACGGACTCTGGAAACACCATATATTTT. Translated: CAIMKTDSGNTIYF. The rearrangement joins TRBV10-3 to TRBJ1-3; D gene unclear. CDR1 is ENHRY and CDR2 is SYGVKD in the germline V gene. This CDR3 is built from 14 residues. V was clipped by 7 bases and J by 0 bases, with 10 bases between them.

This chain connects TRBV5-1 to TRBJ2-1; unclear D gene. The CDR3 is made up of 12 amino acids. The germline V gene encodes CDR1 SGHRS and CDR2 YFSETQ. The V and J ends lost 5 bases and 4 bases respectively, with 7 bases between them. The CDR3 here is CASRDRYNEQFF. As DNA, the CDR3 is TGCGCCAGCAGGGACCGGTACAATGAGCAGTTCTTC.

The chain carries TRBV7-9 and TRBJ1-1; D call uncertain. This CDR3 has 15 amino acids. Germline V gives CDR1 SEHNR, CDR2 FQNEAQ (reference sequence). V was pared by 3 bases and J by 4 bases, with 15 bases between. CDR3 DNA sequence: TGTGCCAGCAGCTTGGGTGGGATAATAGGCACTGAAGCTTTCTTT. It codes for CASSLGGIIGTEAFF.

The J gene is TRBJ1-2, the V gene TRBV6-2 or TRBV6-3; D possibly corresponds to TRBD1 (5 bases). Deletions cut 2 bases from V and 2 bases from J, with 6 bases between. There are 13 residues in the CDR3. The V gene's germline CDR1 is MNHEY and CDR2 SVGEGT. The CDR3 DNA follows: TGTGCCAGCAGTTACGGGGGGAACTATGGCTACACCTTC. It translates to CASSYGGNYGYTF.

The V gene is TRBV7-2, the J gene TRBJ2-5; TRBD2 agrees at 15 bases. V gave up 6 bases and J gave up 4 bases; unmatched junction bases: 9. Germline CDR1 is SGHTA and CDR2 is FQGNSA. The CDR3 is made up of 17 amino acids. The CDR3 spells CASRHPGLAGGGETQYF. CDR3 nucleotide sequence: TGTGCCAGCAGACACCCGGGACTAGCGGGGGGAGGAGAGACCCAGTACTTC.

This sequence joins TRBV7-2 and TRBJ1-1; D gene ambiguous. The CDR3 consists of 15 residues. Germline V lookup: CDR1 SGHTA, CDR2 FQGNSA. The V and J ends lost 1 base and 1 base respectively, with 10 bases between them. CDR3 DNA: TGTGCCAGCAGCTTAGAACCGGACCAGAACACTGAAGCTTTCTTT. This sequence encodes CASSLEPDQNTEAFF.

The V and J genes are TRBV14 and TRBJ2-7; D may be TRBD1 (6 bases). CDR1 is SGHDN and CDR2 is FVKESK in the germline V gene. The CDR3 runs 14 residues. V lost 4 bases to trimming and J lost 3 bases, with 13 bases between them. The CDR3 reads CASSLGRGGYEQYF. Here the CDR3 DNA reads TGTGCCAGCAGCCTGGGCAGGGGTGGCTACGAGCAGTACTTC.

CDR3 in amino acids: CASSWGQTMSYTF. The CDR3 coding sequence is TGCGCCAGCAGCTGGGGACAGACTATGAGCTACACCTTC. The V call is TRBV5-1, the J call TRBJ1-2; the match to TRBD1 covers 7 bases. The germline V gene encodes CDR1 SGHRS and CDR2 YFSETQ. The CDR3 spans 13 residues. V lost 3 bases and J lost 9; bases outside the gene matches: 8.

This chain uses TRBV7-2 with TRBJ2-5; maybe TRBD1 (5 bases). V lost 5 bases and J 1 base, leaving 11 bases between the germline ends. In germline, CDR1 is SGHTA, CDR2 FQGNSA. The CDR3 extends over 14 amino acids. CDR3 coding DNA: TGTGCCAGCAGCGCGAGCAGGGTCCAAGAGACCCAGTACTTC. It translates to CASSASRVQETQYF.

This chain uses TRBV7-2 with TRBJ2-4; the match to TRBD1 covers 7 bases. Per the germline V gene, CDR1 is SGHTA and CDR2 is FQGNSA. The CDR3 runs to 15 residues. The V gene end was trimmed by 3 bases and the J gene end by 7 bases; junction bases not matched to a gene: 9. The CDR3 sequence is CASSFRGTALNIQYF. The CDR3 region has the DNA TGTGCCAGCAGCTTCCGTGGGACAGCTTTGAACATTCAGTACTTC. Combining the CDR3 with reference TRBV7-2 and TRBJ2-4 gives the whole variable domain GAGVSQSPSNKVTEKGKDVELRCDPISGHTALYWYRQSLGQGLEFLIYFQGNSAPDKSGLPSDRFSAERTGGSVSTLTIQRTQQEDSAVYLCASSFRGTALNIQYFGAGTRLSVL.

This chain joins TRBV7-2 and TRBJ1-5; D may be TRBD1 (6 bases). Germline CDR1 SGHTA, CDR2 FQGNSA. The CDR3 has 15 residues. Trimming stripped 4 bases from V and 4 bases from J, with 14 bases between. The CDR3: CASSSNGGWNQPQHF. CDR3 DNA sequence: TGTGCCAGCAGCTCAAATGGGGGCTGGAATCAGCCCCAGCATTTT.

The chain has TRBV6-5 and TRBJ1-5; D unresolved. With 6 bases removed from V and 2 bases from J, the gap between germline ends came to 8 bases. The CDR3 spans 13 residues. From germline, CDR1 is MNHEY and CDR2 SVGAGI. This CDR3 is CASRLNGNQPQHF. The CDR3 DNA reads TGTGCCAGCAGGTTGAATGGCAATCAGCCCCAGCATTTT.

In regard to this clone: A junction end diverges from the germline sequence, so it may reflect a read error. The genes are TRBV27 and TRBJ1-6; 8 bases line up with TRBD1. There are 14 residues in the CDR3. The V gene's germline CDR1 is MNHEY and CDR2 SMNVEV (reference sequence). As DNA, the CDR3 is TGTGCCAGCGGTTTCAGGGGGCCGGATTCACCCCTCCACTTT. Its protein product is CASGFRGPDSPLHF.

The chain is built from TRBV9 and TRBJ2-2; 11 nucleotides line up with TRBD2. The V gene's germline CDR1 is SGDLS and CDR2 YYNGEE. The CDR3 covers 17 residues. V was clipped by 0 bases and J by 5 bases; unmatched bases: 6. CDR3 region: CASSVEVAGGRTGELFF. CDR3 in DNA: TGTGCCAGCAGCGTAGAGGTAGCGGGGGGGCGTACCGGGGAGCTGTTTTTT.

The rearrangement joins TRBV11-2 to TRBJ1-1; D is possibly TRBD1 (5 bases). The germline V gene has CDR1 SGHAT and CDR2 FQNNGV. CDR3 size: 12 residues. Trimming shortened V by 5 bases and J by 8 bases, and 12 bases separated the two germline ends. CDR3 amino acids: CASSRERGEAFF. The CDR3 DNA reads as TGTGCCAGCAGCCGTGAACGGGGGGAAGCTTTCTTT. The full variable domain, with the rest looked up from reference TRBV11-2 and TRBJ1-1, is EAGVAQSPRYKIIEKRQSVAFWCNPISGHATLYWYQQILGQGPKLLIQFQNNGVVDDSQLPKDRFSAERLKGVDSTLKIQPAKLEDSAVYLCASSRERGEAFFGQGTRLTVV.

The chain couples TRBV4-3 to TRBJ2-5; no reliable D call. Looked up from germline, CDR1 is LGHNA and CDR2 is YSLEER. Trimming left V 4 bases short and J 7 bases short, with 16 bases between. CDR3 length equals 14 residues. CDR3 nucleotide sequence: TGCGCCAGCAGCCCCCAAACCGCTGATGGGACCCAGTACTTC. The encoded protein is CASSPQTADGTQYF.

This clone was counted between two and nine times. V and J are TRBV12-3 or TRBV12-4 and TRBJ1-2; D perhaps matches TRBD1 (5 bases). The CDR3 runs 13 residues. The V gene lost 5 bases and the J gene lost 8 bases, with 15 bases spanning the gap. CDR3 residues: CASSPQQESGYTF. CDR3 bases: TGTGCCAGCAGTCCACAACAGGAGTCCGGCTACACCTTC.

This chain connects TRBV27 to TRBJ2-3, with no clear D. Trimming pared 3 bases from V and 1 base from J, leaving 11 bases between. Germline loops: CDR1 MNHEY, CDR2 SMNVEV (reference sequence). This CDR3 has 15 amino acids. CDR3 bases: TGTGCCAGCAGTTTCAAGGGTAAGGGCACAGATACGCAGTATTTT. Residues: CASSFKGKGTDTQYF.